The subject of this entry is one TCR beta chain. This clonotype appeared a few times. Which antigen it targets is not known. Base quality data are lacking; no much larger clone is found one base away. This sample was included in a study of T-cell memory formation after mild COVID-19 (dated by TCRdb to about 2021). With regard to the full study: TCR sequence clusters from the two donors were largely donor specific. Longitudinal TCRalpha and TCRbeta repertoire sequencing tracked T-cell clones expanding and contracting after mild COVID-19 in a couple of donors. Two young, previously healthy adult volunteers, one female and one male, were included in the cohort.

Overall results and qualifications from the work: The study covered only a couple of mild cases, and larger cohorts including severe cases with pre-infection samples were considered necessary. From day 15 to 85, contracting clones showed balanced CD4/CD8 phenotypes, whereas a second wave of clones that expanded from day 15 to 37 leaned towards CD4+. Whether the second-wave clones peaking on day 37 were SARS-CoV-2 specific was not confirmed. Contracting CD4+ clones were located mainly in the CM and EM memory subsets, whereas CD8+ clones were found to be enriched in EMRA. Some responding clones were detected in pre-infection memory, which suggested that pre-existing cross-reactive memory T cells had joined the SARS-CoV-2 response.

PBMCs were isolated by Ficoll-Paque density gradient centrifugation. From the cysteine up to the phenylalanine, the CDR3 has a length of 13 residues. Of all the DNA, just the CDR3 is kept, 39 bases in frame from base 1. CDR1 and CDR2 are read off the germline V gene as SGHRS and YFSETQ. V loses 5 bases, J loses 5 bases, and the germline ends lie 14 bases apart. The listed sequencing device is Illumina NovaSeq 6000. cDNA libraries for TCRalpha and TCRbeta were prepared by 5'RACE using constant-segment primers, with sample barcodes and unique molecular identifiers added. Trizol reagent was used to extract RNA from every sample. The libraries were amplified in two PCR steps, and the second step added a second sample barcode and Illumina TruSeq adapters. Sequencing of libraries was performed on an Illumina NovaSeq with 2 x 150 bp paired-end reads. In the original analysis: With migec v1.2.7, reads were demultiplexed and then collapsed into UMI-guided consensus sequences. With mixcr v2.1.11, UMI consensuses were aligned to TRA and TRB V and J templates and assembled into clonotypes. A clonotype was counted as expanded or contracted only when both edgeR and NoisET called the clonotype significant, with the noise models trained on biological replicates. For edgeR calls, a false discovery rate-adjusted p below 0.01 and a log2 fold-change threshold of 1 were applied. As an exploratory analysis of dynamics, max-normalized trajectories of the 1000 most abundant clonotypes were examined by PCA with hierarchical clustering. Separately sequenced CD4+ and CD8+ repertoires were used to assign the CD4 or CD8 phenotype of responding clones. TCRdb reprocessing: public reads trimmed at Q25 with fastp, clones called with MiXCR, in-frame beta chains kept. Every entry covers one CDR3 protein and lists the most common genes and DNA from its rows. The V and J calls come from TCRdb's annotation, not from the publication. This sample has roughly 190,000 distinct CDR3 sequences in its table, and roughly a tenth of those were observed once. The ten most abundant clones make up under 3.5% of the sample.

This chain joins TRBV5-1 to TRBJ2-7; TRBD1 might be the D gene, on 6 matching bases. Sequencing was performed on PBMCs or a T cell subset sorted from them (not recorded which). The clonotype comes from a man between 18 and 35 years old who had mild COVID-19 (a few samples of this study predate the infection). The sample titles of this study are shuffled in the database, so cell type and time point are left out; the donor was told from shared clones. The CDR3 reads as follows: CASSYRVRHEQYF. The DNA reads TGCGCCAGCAGTTACAGGGTCAGGCACGAGCAGTACTTC.